The T cell receptor (beta chain) described here comes from a study of blood T cells in healthy people across ages. Study results and caveats: Diversity was higher, and naive CD4+ cells more numerous, in long-lived donors than in aged donors.

Alongside a J-beta primer mix, a sample-barcoded 5' primer served in a second PCR lasting roughly 7 to 11 cycles. TCRdb reprocessed the 5' RACE reads with MiXCR, giving one entry per CDR3 protein. Of about 1.5 million distinct CDR3 sequences in the sample, 40% to 45% were seen once. This CDR3 is 14 amino acids long. CDR1 is SGHTA and CDR2 is FQGTGA in the germline V gene. Deletions cut 5 bases from V and 3 bases from J, with 8 bases between. As concerns this clonotype: The antigen is not known.

The source is a young woman in good health. This chain uses TRBV7-3 with TRBJ2-6; no reliable D call. Sequenced material: blood. DNA for the CDR3: TGTGCCAGCAGCGTTTCCGATGGGGCCAACGTCCTGACTTTC. Translation gives CASSVSDGANVLTF.